This T cell receptor beta chain originates from a study of identical twins. General study points: Excess sharing by twins proved weaker in beta out-of-frame sequences. Invariant MAIT and iNKT cells could partly confound zero-insertion analyses.

Only a few counts were recorded for this clonotype. Antigen: not known. There are 17 residues in the CDR3. Germline CDR1 SGHTA, CDR2 FQGNSA. V lost 2 bases, J lost 0 bases, and 15 bases lay in between. In TCRdb, the 5' RACE reads were re-called with MiXCR into one record per CDR3 protein. The top ten clones hold roughly 1.5% of a sample with 550,000 to 800,000 distinct CDR3 sequences, just over 7% of them seen once. In addition, the sample was reused for a study of yellow fever vaccine responses in identical twins. Turning to that study: On the reported evidence, twins' vaccine T cell responses seemed partly convergent and partly personalized.

This TCR was sampled from a woman under 30 in good health. Sequencing was done on a sample of PBMCs. The V call is TRBV7-2, the J call TRBJ2-3; D unresolved. The CDR3 region has the DNA TGTGCCAGCAGCTTATCTTCCACTATAACTAGCACAGATACGCAGTATTTT. It yields the protein CASSLSSTITSTDTQYF. Together with reference TRBV7-2 and TRBJ2-3, the CDR3 gives the full variable domain: GAGVSQSPSNKVTEKGKDVELRCDPISGHTALYWYRQSLGQGLEFLIYFQGNSAPDKSGLPSDRFSAERTGGSVSTLTIQRTQQEDSAVYLCASSLSSTITSTDTQYFGPGTRLTVL.